This T cell receptor beta chain was captured in a study of T cells after posttransplantation cyclophosphamide. Findings of the study overall: Blood and skin or GI T cell repertoires showed limited TRB overlap. Donor CD8+ memory clones often dominated recipient blood repertoires at later times.

Comment on this clone: Its antigen is undetermined.

This table comes from immunoSEQ multiplex PCR, and its TCRdb copy is limited to in-frame clones, with some not included. The sample includes 7,500 to 10,000 clones, approximately 80% of them seen just once. A marrow graft followed busulfan-fludarabine conditioning, with cyclophosphamide on days +3 and +4. J lost 5 bases, V lost 3 bases, and 0 bases had no gene match. CDR3 length: 15 amino acids. Germline V gene sequence: CDR1 SGHNT, CDR2 YENEEA. The sample was PBMCs, taken roughly 2,000 days after a stem cell transplant with posttransplant cyclophosphamide. The sequence derives from a female patient between 35 and 55 years old who received an allogeneic stem cell transplant from a related donor, was CMV-positive, and had no GVHD. Some of these T cells may belong to the graft donor. The genes are TRBV11-3 and TRBJ2-2; 13 bases match TRBD2. Here the CDR3 DNA reads TGTGCCAGCAGCTTGGGACTAGCGGGGACCGGGGAGCTGTTTTTT. Residues: CASSLGLAGTGELFF.